These T cell receptor beta chains were read from a single sample in a study of CD8 T cells in ankylosing spondylitis. TCRdb recomputed calls from the 5' RACE reads with MiXCR, one row per CDR3 protein. The sample contains 300,000 to 350,000 distinct CDR3 sequences, under 25% of which appear only once. Sequencing was done on a sample of blood, either unsorted or a sorted T cell fraction (not recorded which). The receptors derive from a female donor with ankylosing spondylitis or in good health (not recorded which). CDR3s include the opening cysteine and the closing phenylalanine or tryptophan. A D gene is named only where the DNA matches it firmly. The listing skips clone size in some rows; elsewhere it reads once, few, many or a size class.

CDR3 length	J gene	V gene	D gene	clone size	CDR3 protein	CDR3 DNA
11	TRBJ2-7	TRBV2	.	.	CASSAHYEQYF	TGTGCCAGCAGTGCTCATTACGAGCAGTACTTC
12	TRBJ1-1	TRBV29-1	.	many	CSAAGAATEAFF	TGCAGCGCAGCAGGGGCGGCCACTGAAGCTTTCTTT
15	TRBJ2-3	TRBV7-2	.	.	CASSFDGKSTDTQYF	TGTGCCAGCAGCTTCGACGGGAAGAGCACAGATACGCAGTATTTT
14	TRBJ2-1	TRBV19	.	.	CASSRTGPYNEQFF	TGTGCCAGTAGTCGAACAGGGCCTTACAATGAGCAGTTCTTC
14	TRBJ2-5	TRBV18	.	few	CASSPRGAGETQYF	TGTGCCAGCTCACCACGAGGGGCAGGAGAGACCCAGTACTTC
14	TRBJ2-7	TRBV29-1	.	.	CSVSKELDLYEQYF	TGCAGCGTCTCCAAGGAACTAGACCTTTACGAGCAGTACTTC
15	TRBJ2-7	TRBV5-1	TRBD2	many	CASSSYSGVAYEQYF	TGCGCCAGCAGCTCATATAGCGGGGTGGCCTACGAGCAGTACTTC
13	TRBJ2-5	TRBV5-1	.	many	CASSLLGGETQYF	TGCGCCAGCAGCTTGTTGGGCGGAGAGACCCAGTACTTC
14	TRBJ1-2	TRBV18	TRBD1	.	CASSPLGQDYGYTF	TGTGCCAGCTCACCTCTGGGACAGGACTATGGCTACACCTTC
16	TRBJ2-1	TRBV6-2/TRBV6-3	.	.	CASIPRGSVSYNEQFF	TGTGCCAGCATTCCTAGGGGGAGCGTATCCTACAATGAGCAGTTCTTC
15	TRBJ1-1	TRBV14	.	.	CASSQRGGLNTEAFF	TGTGCCAGCAGCCAGAGGGGCGGACTGAACACTGAAGCTTTCTTT
13	TRBJ1-1	TRBV20-1	.	.	CSASYTWGTEAFF	TGCAGTGCTTCGTACACCTGGGGCACTGAAGCTTTCTTT
14	TRBJ2-7	TRBV12-3/TRBV12-4	TRBD2	few	CASSGSGMSYEQYF	TGTGCCAGCAGCGGGAGCGGGATGAGCTACGAGCAGTACTTC
15	TRBJ1-3	TRBV7-2	TRBD1	many	CASTATGGRGNTIYF	TGTGCCAGCACGGCGACAGGGGGCAGAGGAAACACCATATATTTT
13	TRBJ1-2	TRBV12-3/TRBV12-4	.	few	CASSLGGGEGYTF	TGTGCCAGCAGTCTGGGGGGAGGTGAAGGCTACACCTTC
12	TRBJ2-1	TRBV29-1	.	many	CSVEGTAFEQFF	TGCAGCGTTGAAGGGACAGCTTTTGAGCAGTTCTTC
14	TRBJ2-3	TRBV30	.	.	CAWRGLASTDTQYF	TGTGCCTGGAGGGGTCTGGCCTCCACAGATACGCAGTATTTT
13	TRBJ1-1	TRBV6-2/TRBV6-3	.	.	CASTDPPRSEAFF	TGTGCCAGCACGGACCCCCCACGAAGTGAAGCTTTCTTT
15	TRBJ1-4	TRBV28	.	few	CASSPDIPPGEKLFF	TGTGCCAGCAGTCCGGACATCCCCCCGGGTGAAAAACTGTTTTTT
15	TRBJ1-2	TRBV3-1	TRBD1	few	CASSQRDRASGGYTF	TGTGCCAGCAGCCAACGGGACAGGGCCTCGGGCGGCTACACCTTC
13	TRBJ2-7	TRBV5-5	TRBD2	few	CASSPSGNNEQYF	TGTGCCAGCAGCCCCAGCGGGAACAACGAGCAGTACTTC